This paragraph reports one TCR beta chain. Looked up from germline, CDR1 is LNHDA and CDR2 is SQIVND (reference sequence). The CDR3 runs 16 residues. Trimming stripped 4 bases from V and 4 bases from J, with 19 bases between. Reverse transcription used about 0.45 to 1 ug RNA and random hexamers. TCRdb fed the immunoSEQ multiplex PCR reads into MiXCR, producing one record per CDR3 protein. This sample has 150,000 to 200,000 distinct CDR3 sequences; 90% to 97% occur once, and the top ten carry approximately 0.098%. These data are taken from a study of CD8 T cells in Susac syndrome. The clonotype was recovered from a human donor with Susac syndrome. The J gene is TRBJ1-2, the V gene TRBV19; TRBD1 might be the D (5 bases). The sequencing input was CD4+ T cells from PBMCs. The CDR3: CASSTPQGQVGYGYTF. The CDR3 nucleotides are TGTGCCAGTAGTACCCCTCAGGGCCAAGTCGGCTATGGCTACACCTTC.